The rows below give T cell receptor beta chains drawn from one sample of a study of blood T cells in healthy people across ages. TCRdb itself ran the 5' RACE reads through MiXCR, one entry per CDR3 protein. The repertoire consists of approximately 1,000,000 distinct CDR3 sequences, with under 40% occurring once and the leading ten covering about an eighth. The specimen sequenced was blood. Source of these receptors: a man between 18 and 35 years old in good health. Both conserved end residues are part of each CDR3. Fields, in order: CDR3 DNA, CDR3 protein, V gene, D gene, J gene, clone size. A D gene is named only where the DNA matches it firmly. The size entry is marked missing in some rows and otherwise reads once, few, many or a size class.

CDR3 DNA: TGTGCCAGCAGCCCGGGCTTGGTCGGAGACGTGGATCAGCCCCAGCATTTT; CDR3 protein: CASSPGLVGDVDQPQHF; V gene: TRBV4-2; D gene: .; J gene: TRBJ1-5; clone size: .
CDR3 DNA: TGTGCCAGCAGTACGACAGGGGGCGACTATGGCTACACCTTC; CDR3 protein: CASSTTGGDYGYTF; V gene: TRBV12-3/TRBV12-4; D gene: TRBD1; J gene: TRBJ1-2; clone size: many
CDR3 DNA: TGTGCCAGCAGCTTAAACGGGGGGGCCTACAGTGAGCAGTTCTTC; CDR3 protein: CASSLNGGAYSEQFF; V gene: TRBV7-3; D gene: TRBD2; J gene: TRBJ2-1; clone size: .
CDR3 DNA: TGCAGTGCTAGTTTCGCGGCCCACTCAATTCGGGCAGATACGCAGTATTTT; CDR3 protein: CSASFAAHSIRADTQYF; V gene: TRBV20-1; D gene: .; J gene: TRBJ2-3; clone size: few
CDR3 DNA: TGCAGTGCTGGCGGGACTAGCGGACGCACAGATACGCAGTATTTT; CDR3 protein: CSAGGTSGRTDTQYF; V gene: TRBV20-1; D gene: TRBD2; J gene: TRBJ2-3; clone size: few
CDR3 DNA: TGCAGTGCTGACCCGATTGACGACCCATCGTGGGCCGGGGCCAACGTCCTGACTTTC; CDR3 protein: CSADPIDDPSWAGANVLTF; V gene: TRBV20-1; D gene: .; J gene: TRBJ2-6; clone size: many
CDR3 DNA: TGCGCCAGCAGCATAGGACGGTATGAAAAACTGTTTTTT; CDR3 protein: CASSIGRYEKLFF; V gene: TRBV5-1; D gene: .; J gene: TRBJ1-4; clone size: .
CDR3 DNA: TGCGCCAGCAGCCAAGAGATCGGCGGATACAATGAGCAGTTCTTC; CDR3 protein: CASSQEIGGYNEQFF; V gene: TRBV4-3; D gene: .; J gene: TRBJ2-1; clone size: few
CDR3 DNA: TGTGCCAGCAGTGCGCAGGGGATGAGGACAGATACGCAGTATTTT; CDR3 protein: CASSAQGMRTDTQYF; V gene: TRBV6-1; D gene: .; J gene: TRBJ2-3; clone size: .
CDR3 DNA: TGTGCCACATACCCGGGACAGGGAGGAAGCAATCAGCCCCAGCATTTT; CDR3 protein: CATYPGQGGSNQPQHF; V gene: TRBV28; D gene: TRBD1; J gene: TRBJ1-5; clone size: .
CDR3 DNA: TGTGCCAGCAATCCGACTAGCGGGGATCAAGAGACCCAGTACTTC; CDR3 protein: CASNPTSGDQETQYF; V gene: TRBV6-5; D gene: TRBD2; J gene: TRBJ2-5; clone size: .
CDR3 DNA: TGTGCCAGCAGTCGTGGACAGTATCAGCCCCAGCATTTT; CDR3 protein: CASSRGQYQPQHF; V gene: TRBV12-3/TRBV12-4; D gene: .; J gene: TRBJ1-5; clone size: few
CDR3 DNA: TGTGCCAGCACCCCGACAGGGGAATCCGGGGAGCTGTTTTTT; CDR3 protein: CASTPTGESGELFF; V gene: TRBV12-3/TRBV12-4; D gene: TRBD1; J gene: TRBJ2-2; clone size: .
CDR3 DNA: TGTGCCAGCAGCTCAACGCAGGGGGTAAAGGACTATGGCTACACCTTC; CDR3 protein: CASSSTQGVKDYGYTF; V gene: TRBV7-6; D gene: TRBD1; J gene: TRBJ1-2; clone size: few
CDR3 DNA: TGTGCCATCAGTGAGACCGACAGCTATGGCTACACCTTC; CDR3 protein: CAISETDSYGYTF; V gene: TRBV10-3; D gene: .; J gene: TRBJ1-2; clone size: few
CDR3 DNA: TGTGCCAGCAGTCGGGTAGCGGGCACAGATACGCAGTATTTT; CDR3 protein: CASSRVAGTDTQYF; V gene: TRBV7-2; D gene: .; J gene: TRBJ2-3; clone size: .
CDR3 DNA: TGTGCCGGCAGCTTAGCGGGGACAGGAGTCACAGATACGCGGTATTTT; CDR3 protein: CAGSLAGTGVTDTRYF; V gene: TRBV7-2; D gene: .; J gene: TRBJ2-3; clone size: .
CDR3 DNA: TGCAGTGCTAGGGACCGGGACAGATCCTACAATGAGCAGTTCTTC; CDR3 protein: CSARDRDRSYNEQFF; V gene: TRBV20-1; D gene: TRBD1; J gene: TRBJ2-1; clone size: few
CDR3 DNA: TGTGCCAGCAGCCGCTTCATGGAAGGAGGCTATGGCTACACCTTC; CDR3 protein: CASSRFMEGGYGYTF; V gene: TRBV12-3/TRBV12-4; D gene: .; J gene: TRBJ1-2; clone size: many
CDR3 DNA: TGCGCCAGCAGCCAAGATAGGGCAGCGTCCGCCAGGTCGGGCTACACCTTC; CDR3 protein: CASSQDRAASARSGYTF; V gene: TRBV4-3; D gene: .; J gene: TRBJ1-2; clone size: .